The 9 T cell receptor beta chains presented below share a single source sample, sequenced in a study of blood T cell repertoires in COVID-19. Assay used: immunoSEQ multiplex PCR; TCRdb lists only in-frame clones, some missing. The profile shows 230,000 or so clones, 80% to 85% of them singletons. The sequencing sample was made of peripheral blood. These receptors all come from a human donor in a cohort sampled during active COVID-19.

The CDR3 sequence is CASRNDPGETQYF. The CDR3 coding sequence is TGTGCCAGTAGGAACGACCCAGGAGAGACCCAGTACTTC. The chain has TRBV19 and TRBJ2-5; D not resolved. The V gene lost 6 bases and the J gene lost 4 bases, with 12 bases spanning the gap. This CDR3 is 13 amino acids long. Germline CDR1 LNHDA, CDR2 SQIVND (reference sequence).

A remark on this clone: This sample also contains other DNA sequences that code for the same CDR3. The rearrangement joins TRBV5-1 to TRBJ1-1, with unresolved D. Trimming cost V 1 base and J 0 bases, with 4 bases left between them. The CDR3 extends over 13 amino acids. CDR1 is SGHRS and CDR2 is YFSETQ in the germline V gene. In nucleotides, the CDR3 is TGCGCCAGCAGCTTGTCTTTGAACACTGAAGCTTTCTTT. Translating gives CASSLSLNTEAFF.

This sequence joins TRBV28 and TRBJ2-1; 11 nucleotides align to TRBD2. Per the germline V gene, CDR1 is MDHEN and CDR2 is SYDVKM. This CDR3 spans 16 amino acids. J gave up 2 bases and V 4 bases, and 4 bases lay outside the gene matches. The CDR3 DNA follows: TGTGCCAGCAGTTCCCCGACTAGCGGGACCTACAATGAGCAGTTCTTC. This sequence encodes CASSSPTSGTYNEQFF.

V usage is TRBV25-1 and J usage is TRBJ1-4; D might be TRBD1 (6 bases). Trimming took 5 bases from V and 5 from J, leaving 15 bases between them. There are 15 residues in the CDR3. Germline V gene sequence: CDR1 MGHDK, CDR2 SYGVNS. The CDR3, as DNA: TGTGCCAGCAGTACACCAGGGGTTGGGAATGAAAAACTGTTTTTT. It translates to CASSTPGVGNEKLFF.

The chain couples TRBV30 to TRBJ1-5; tentatively, D is TRBD1 (6 bases). Trimming pared 0 bases from V and 1 base from J, leaving 13 bases between. The CDR3 length is 16 residues. Germline CDR1 GTSNPN, CDR2 SVGIG (reference sequence). CDR3 sequence (DNA): TGTGCCTGGAGTGTACGGGGCAGGGGAAGCAATCAGCCCCAGCATTTT. It yields the protein CAWSVRGRGSNQPQHF.

The rearrangement joins TRBV28 to TRBJ1-2; D gene unclear. Germline loops: CDR1 MDHEN, CDR2 SYDVKM. The CDR3 is made up of 14 amino acids. V dropped 2 bases and J dropped 5 bases, with 12 bases sitting between them. CDR3 coding DNA: TGTGCCAGCAGTTTAGTTGTCAGGTCGTATGGCTACACCTTC. Translating gives CASSLVVRSYGYTF.

This clone occurred a few times. The CDR3 coding sequence is TGCGCCAGCAAGGGAGGGCGCGAGGTTGGCGAGCAGTACTTC. This codes for CASKGGREVGEQYF. The chain links TRBV10-2 to TRBJ2-7, with 7 bases that match TRBD2. Germline V gene sequence: CDR1 WSHSY, CDR2 SAAADI. The ends lost 7 bases at V and 6 bases at J; junction bases unmatched: 12. This CDR3 contains 14 residues.

In its sample, this clone was seen once. The chain uses TRBV24-1 and TRBJ1-1, with D tentatively TRBD1 (6 bases). The germline gives CDR1 KGHDR, CDR2 SFDVKD. The CDR3 totals 13 residues. The V end lost 8 bases, the J end lost 1 base, and 10 bases lay between the germline ends. The CDR3 reads CATTGGANTEAFF. CDR3 sequence (DNA): TGTGCCACCACCGGGGGGGCGAACACTGAAGCTTTCTTT.

The chain combines TRBV7-7 with TRBJ2-5; D gene unclear. Trimming cost V 5 bases and J 1 base, with 17 bases left between them. The CDR3 is 16 amino acids. Germline values: CDR1 SSHAT, CDR2 FNYEAQ (reference sequence). The CDR3 sequence is CASSPLRLGLQETQYF. CDR3 nucleotide sequence: TGTGCCAGCAGCCCTCTACGGCTAGGTCTCCAAGAGACCCAGTACTTC.